This TCR beta chain was sequenced for a study of T cells in Graves' hyperthyroidism and ophthalmopathy. Across the study: Peripheral blood was obtained at initial diagnosis, preceding any treatment. Study-wide results and caveats: From stable hyperthyroidism, ophthalmopathy was separated by a 13 V-J model.

The table lists this clonotype with a few counts. Its antigen remains unknown. The CDR3 regions of TCR beta were amplified from RNA transcripts. With the HTBI primer set, the TCR CDR3 went through a first round of RT-PCR. TCRdb redid the calling of the multiplex PCR reads with MiXCR, one entry per CDR3 protein. Altogether about 590,000 distinct CDR3 sequences are present, approximately 15% being singletons, with the ten largest covering about 6.6%. Trimming pared 3 bases from V and 8 bases from J, leaving 19 bases between. Per germline, CDR1 DFQATT and CDR2 SNEGSKA (reference sequence). The CDR3 loop spans 14 amino acids.

Sequenced input: blood. The sequence was obtained from a woman aged 18-29 years with Graves' ophthalmopathy. The V call is TRBV20-1, the J call TRBJ1-2; a weak D match, TRBD1 (6 bases). CDR3 loop: CSASQNREEGGYTF. CDR3 bases: TGCAGTGCTAGCCAGAACAGGGAGGAGGGCGGCTACACCTTC.